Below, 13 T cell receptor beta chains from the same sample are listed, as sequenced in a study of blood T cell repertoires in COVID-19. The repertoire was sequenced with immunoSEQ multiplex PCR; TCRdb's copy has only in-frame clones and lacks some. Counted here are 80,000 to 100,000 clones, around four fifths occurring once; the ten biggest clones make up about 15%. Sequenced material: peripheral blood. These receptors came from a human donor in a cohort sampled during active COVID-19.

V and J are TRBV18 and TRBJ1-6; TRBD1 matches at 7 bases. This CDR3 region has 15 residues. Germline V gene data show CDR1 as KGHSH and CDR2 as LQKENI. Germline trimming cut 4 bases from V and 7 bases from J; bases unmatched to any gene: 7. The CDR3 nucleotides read TGTGCCAGCTCACAACGGACAGGCAGGAATTCACCCCTCCACTTT. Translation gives CASSQRTGRNSPLHF.

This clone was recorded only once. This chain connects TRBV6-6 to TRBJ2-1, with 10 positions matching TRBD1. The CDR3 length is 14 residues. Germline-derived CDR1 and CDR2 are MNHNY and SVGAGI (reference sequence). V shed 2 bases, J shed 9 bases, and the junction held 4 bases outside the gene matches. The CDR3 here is CASSYGTGVSEQFF. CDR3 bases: TGTGCCAGCAGTTACGGGACAGGGGTGAGTGAGCAGTTCTTC.

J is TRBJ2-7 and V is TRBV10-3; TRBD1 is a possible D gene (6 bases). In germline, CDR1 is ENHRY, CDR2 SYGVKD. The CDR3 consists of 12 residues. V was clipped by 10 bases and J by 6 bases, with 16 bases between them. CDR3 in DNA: TGTGCCACCGGGACAACGGGCTCCGAGCAGTACTTC. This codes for CATGTTGSEQYF.

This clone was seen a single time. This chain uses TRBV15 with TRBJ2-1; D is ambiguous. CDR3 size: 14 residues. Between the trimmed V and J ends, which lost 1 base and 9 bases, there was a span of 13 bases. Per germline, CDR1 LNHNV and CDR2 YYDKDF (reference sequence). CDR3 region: CATSRVTTNPEQFF. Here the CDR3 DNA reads TGTGCCACCAGCAGAGTAACTACGAACCCTGAGCAGTTCTTC.

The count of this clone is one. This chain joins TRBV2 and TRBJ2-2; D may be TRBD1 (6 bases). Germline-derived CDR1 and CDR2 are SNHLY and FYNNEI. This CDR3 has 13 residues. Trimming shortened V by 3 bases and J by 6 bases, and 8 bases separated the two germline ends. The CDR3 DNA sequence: TGTGCCAGCAGTGATCAGGGGTCCGGGGAGCTGTTTTTT. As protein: CASSDQGSGELFF.

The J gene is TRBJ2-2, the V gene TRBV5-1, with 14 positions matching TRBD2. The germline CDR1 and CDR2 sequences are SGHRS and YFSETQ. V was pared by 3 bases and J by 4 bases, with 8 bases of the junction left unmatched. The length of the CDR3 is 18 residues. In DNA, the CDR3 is TGCGCCAGCAGCTGGGGGACTAGCGGGAGTCGGGGCACCGGGGAGCTGTTTTTT. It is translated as CASSWGTSGSRGTGELFF.

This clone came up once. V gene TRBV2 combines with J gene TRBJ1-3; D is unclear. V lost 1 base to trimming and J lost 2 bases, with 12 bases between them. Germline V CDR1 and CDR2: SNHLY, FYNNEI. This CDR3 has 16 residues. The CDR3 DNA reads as TGTGCCAGCAGTGAAGTCGGGTCCGGCGCTGGAAACACCATATATTTT. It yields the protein CASSEVGSGAGNTIYF.

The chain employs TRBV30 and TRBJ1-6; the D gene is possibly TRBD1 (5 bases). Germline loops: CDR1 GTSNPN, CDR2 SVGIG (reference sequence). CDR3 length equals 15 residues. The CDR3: CGVSGDGSYNSPLHF. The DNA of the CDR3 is TGTGGGGTGAGCGGGGACGGATCCTATAATTCACCCCTCCACTTT.

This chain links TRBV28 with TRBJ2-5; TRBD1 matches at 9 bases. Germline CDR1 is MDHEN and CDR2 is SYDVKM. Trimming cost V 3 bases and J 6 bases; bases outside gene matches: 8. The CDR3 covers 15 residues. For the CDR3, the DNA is TGTGCCAGCAGTTTTGGACAGGGGAGTATGAAGACCCAGTACTTC. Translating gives CASSFGQGSMKTQYF.

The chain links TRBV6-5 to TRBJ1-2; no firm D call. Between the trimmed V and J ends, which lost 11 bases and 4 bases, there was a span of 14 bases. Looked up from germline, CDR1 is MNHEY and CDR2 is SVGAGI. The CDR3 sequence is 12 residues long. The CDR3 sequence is CASSEGGYGYTF. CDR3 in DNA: TGTGCCTCTAGCGAGGGAGGCTATGGCTACACCTTC.

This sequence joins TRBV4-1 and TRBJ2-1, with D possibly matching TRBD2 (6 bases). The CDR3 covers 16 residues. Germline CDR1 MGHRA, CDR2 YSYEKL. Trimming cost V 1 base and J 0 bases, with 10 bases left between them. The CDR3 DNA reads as TGCGCCAGCAGCCAAGGGCGGGGAAGCTCCTACAATGAGCAGTTCTTC. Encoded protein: CASSQGRGSSYNEQFF.

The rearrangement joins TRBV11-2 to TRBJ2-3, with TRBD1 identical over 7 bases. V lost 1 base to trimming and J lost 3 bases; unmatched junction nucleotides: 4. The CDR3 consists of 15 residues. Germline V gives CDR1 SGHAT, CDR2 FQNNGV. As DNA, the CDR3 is TGTGCCAGCAGCTTAGGGAAGGGGGCAACAGATACGCAGTATTTT. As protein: CASSLGKGATDTQYF.

The CDR3 reads CASSHTGNQPQHF. The CDR3 region has the DNA TGTGCCAGCAGCCATACAGGAAATCAGCCCCAGCATTTT. V gene TRBV7-8 combines with J gene TRBJ1-5; D possibly corresponds to TRBD1 (5 bases). Germline V CDR1 and CDR2: SGHVS, FQNEAQ. Trimming took off 5 bases at V and 4 bases at J, with 9 bases between the two ends. CDR3 size: 13 residues.